A single sample gave rise to the 26 T cell receptor beta chains below, sequenced in a study of preoperative IRX-2 immunotherapy in early breast cancer (dated by TCRdb to about 2019). Library creation used the immunoSEQ multiplex PCR assay. TCRdb obtained this table from immuneACCESS and retained in-frame rearrangements with V and J assigned. These tables miss some clones; where compared with another copy, unresolved V genes account for less than half of the shortfall, and the remainder is unexplained. The sample has 30,000 to 35,000 clones on record, nearly 95% of them singletons. The ten most abundant clones make up approximately 6.5% of the sample. The treatment or condition label corresponds to: preoperative locoregional IRX-2 cytokine immunotherapy. This sample was gathered from a patient treated with IRX-2 immunotherapy. Source of these receptors: a human donor with breast cancer.

This sequence joins TRBV9 and TRBJ2-7, with D possibly being TRBD1 (6 bases). The germline gives CDR1 SGDLS, CDR2 YYNGEE. The CDR3 has 15 amino acids. The germline V and J ends were trimmed by 0 bases and 5 bases, with 15 bases remaining between them. The CDR3 nucleotides are TGTGCCAGCAGCGTAGGAGGAACAGGGTCTCACGAGCAGTACTTC. Translated: CASSVGGTGSHEQYF.

The rearrangement uses TRBV9 and TRBJ1-1; 7 positions agree with TRBD1. This CDR3 is 15 amino acids long. V lost 5 bases and J lost 5; bases outside the gene matches: 12. Germline assignment: CDR1 SGDLS and CDR2 YYNGEE. The CDR3 region is CASSPSEGAWTEAFF. The CDR3 DNA is TGTGCCAGCAGTCCCAGCGAGGGGGCATGGACTGAAGCTTTCTTT.

This sequence joins TRBV7-8 and TRBJ2-4; D unresolved. Trimming removed 1 base from V and 8 bases from J, with 6 bases in between. The CDR3 sequence is 12 residues long. Germline V lookup: CDR1 SGHVS, CDR2 FQNEAQ. The DNA for the CDR3 is TGTGCCAGCAGCTTAGGGTTAGACATTCAGTACTTC. Translated: CASSLGLDIQYF.

The chain couples TRBV9 to TRBJ2-1; D might be TRBD1 (6 bases). The V end was cut by 0 bases, the J end by 4 bases, with 11 bases between. The CDR3 length is 15 residues. Germline assignment: CDR1 SGDLS and CDR2 YYNGEE. For the CDR3, the DNA is TGTGCCAGCAGCGTAGCAGGACAGTTTTACAATGAGCAGTTCTTC. Protein product: CASSVAGQFYNEQFF.

The genes are TRBV10-2 and TRBJ2-1, with D perhaps TRBD1 (6 bases). Germline loops: CDR1 WSHSY, CDR2 SAAADI. Trimming took off 8 bases at V and 4 bases at J, with 9 bases between the two ends. The CDR3 sequence is 12 residues long. The CDR3 sequence is CASVQGYNEQFF. CDR3 nucleotides: TGCGCCAGCGTACAGGGATACAATGAGCAGTTCTTC.

The rearrangement joins TRBV30 to TRBJ1-4, with 8 bases identical to TRBD1. This CDR3 region has 16 residues. Germline loops: CDR1 GTSNPN, CDR2 SVGIG (reference sequence). J lost 2 bases, V lost 2 bases, and 7 bases had no gene match. CDR3 residues: CAWSLDREETNEKLFF. The CDR3 bases are TGTGCCTGGAGTTTGGACAGGGAGGAGACTAATGAAAAACTGTTTTTT.

DNA of the CDR3: TGCGCCAGCAGCTTGGGGGACAGGGCTGGAAACACCATATATTTT. Translating gives CASSLGDRAGNTIYF. The chain joins TRBV5-1 to TRBJ1-3; 9 positions agree with TRBD1. V shed 0 bases, J shed 2 bases, and the junction held 0 bases outside the gene matches. This CDR3 is built from 15 residues. Germline V lookup: CDR1 SGHRS, CDR2 YFSETQ.

The rearrangement links TRBV30 to TRBJ2-3; D remains ambiguous. The CDR3 length is 13 residues. In germline, CDR1 is GTSNPN, CDR2 SVGIG (reference sequence). V lost 3 bases and J 5 bases, leaving 12 bases between the germline ends. This chain's CDR3 is CAWSRSSGDTQYF. DNA of the CDR3: TGTGCCTGGAGCCGGTCCTCTGGAGATACGCAGTATTTT. The whole variable domain, remainder taken from reference TRBV30 and TRBJ2-3, is SQTIHQWPATLVQPVGSPLSLECTVEGTSNPNLYWYRQAAGRGLQLLFYSVGIGQISSEVPQNLSASRPQDRQFILSSKKLLLSDSGFYLCAWSRSSGDTQYFGPGTRLTVL.

CDR3 DNA: TGCAGCGTTGATGACAGGGTCACTGAAGCTTTCTTT. It translates to CSVDDRVTEAFF. The gene calls are TRBV29-1 and TRBJ1-1; 7 bases agree with TRBD1. Germline V lookup: CDR1 SQVTM, CDR2 ANQGSEA. With 3 bases clipped from V and 4 bases from J, the junction kept 2 bases outside the gene matches. The CDR3 sequence is 12 residues long.

The chain combines TRBV13 with TRBJ2-3; TRBD2 might be the D (7 bases). This CDR3 comprises 15 residues. With 5 bases removed from V and 2 bases from J, the gap between germline ends came to 14 bases. CDR1 and CDR2 (germline): PRHDT, FYEKMQ (reference sequence). The CDR3 DNA is TGTGCCAGCAGCATCCGGGGGGCCACCACAGATACGCAGTATTTT. As protein: CASSIRGATTDTQYF.

The chain couples TRBV9 to TRBJ1-1, with D possibly TRBD1 on 5 matching bases. This CDR3 is 13 amino acids long. Germline values: CDR1 SGDLS, CDR2 YYNGEE. V gave up 1 base and J gave up 5 bases, with 9 bases separating them. CDR3 residues: CASSVKGDTEAFF. Here the CDR3 DNA reads TGTGCCAGCAGCGTAAAAGGGGATACTGAAGCTTTCTTT.

The chain employs TRBV29-1 and TRBJ1-2; unclear D gene. V was clipped by 7 bases and J by 7 bases, with 10 bases between them. From germline, CDR1 is SQVTM and CDR2 ANQGSEA. The length of the CDR3 is 10 residues. The chain's CDR3 is CSANGSGYTF. The CDR3 nucleotides are TGCAGCGCTAACGGGAGTGGCTACACCTTC.

The chain combines TRBV7-8 with TRBJ2-7; no clear D gene. Per the germline V gene, CDR1 is SGHVS and CDR2 is FQNEAQ. With 0 bases removed from V and 10 bases from J, the gap between germline ends came to 10 bases. The CDR3 sequence is 12 residues long. CDR3 protein: CASSLAGQSQYF. CDR3 bases: TGTGCCAGCAGCTTAGCAGGGCAGTCTCAGTACTTC.

This chain uses TRBV7-9 with TRBJ2-1; TRBD1 matches at 8 bases. CDR1 is SEHNR, CDR2 FQNEAQ, per germline (reference sequence). Germline trimming cut 4 bases from V and 8 bases from J; bases unmatched to any gene: 13. This CDR3 comprises 16 residues. CDR3 bases: TGTGCCAGCAGCTCGTTTGGTCGGCAGGGGGCGTATGAGCAGTTCTTC. It is translated as CASSSFGRQGAYEQFF.

The rearrangement uses TRBV28 and TRBJ2-3; D remains ambiguous. The ends were cut back, 11 bases at V and 2 bases at J, with 11 bases in the middle. Germline lookup yields CDR1 MDHEN and CDR2 SYDVKM. The CDR3 consists of 12 residues. CDR3 protein: CALRGNTDTQYF. CDR3 coding DNA: TGTGCCCTCCGAGGTAACACAGATACGCAGTATTTT.

In DNA form, the CDR3 reads TGCGCCAGCAGCTTGGAGACTAGCGCGGCCGGGGAGCTGTTTTTT. It encodes CASSLETSAAGELFF. V usage is TRBV5-1 and J usage is TRBJ2-2; TRBD2 matches at 8 bases. Germline V gene sequence: CDR1 SGHRS, CDR2 YFSETQ. The CDR3 runs 15 residues. V dropped 0 bases and J dropped 6; count of bases not matched to a gene: 4.

The chain links TRBV4-3 to TRBJ2-3, with 9 bases identical to TRBD2. V trimming: 1 base; J trimming: 4 bases; junction bases outside the gene matches: 3. CDR1 is LGHNA and CDR2 is YSLEER in the germline V gene. CDR3 length: 15 amino acids. The CDR3 loop is CASSQVAGAPDTQYF. DNA for the CDR3: TGCGCCAGCAGCCAAGTAGCGGGAGCCCCAGATACGCAGTATTTT.

V usage is TRBV29-1 and J usage is TRBJ1-2; TRBD1 matches at 8 bases. The V segment lost 5 bases and the J segment 5 bases; nucleotides outside the gene matches: 4. The CDR3 extends over 12 amino acids. Germline assignment: CDR1 SQVTM and CDR2 ANQGSEA. The CDR3: CSVSRQGYGYTF. The CDR3 DNA follows: TGCAGCGTTTCCAGACAGGGGTATGGCTACACCTTC.

The chain recombines TRBV23-1 with TRBJ1-2; a weak D match, TRBD1 (6 bases). TRBV23-1 falls under the ORF class, with uncertain function. The CDR3 runs 12 residues. The V and J ends lost 8 bases and 0 bases respectively, with 7 bases between them. The CDR3 region is CASQGTNYGYTF. CDR3 bases: TGCGCCAGCCAGGGGACTAACTATGGCTACACCTTC.

The V call is TRBV18, the J call TRBJ2-3; D may correspond to TRBD1 or TRBD2 (5 bases each). V lost 4 bases to trimming and J lost 4 bases, with 15 bases between them. In germline, CDR1 is KGHSH, CDR2 LQKENI. The CDR3 sequence is 15 residues long. CDR3 in amino acids: CASSLPGPRPDTQYF. The CDR3 region has the DNA TGTGCCAGCTCACTTCCGGGACCTCGCCCAGATACGCAGTATTTT.

The genes are TRBV5-1 and TRBJ1-6; TRBD1 is a possible D gene (6 bases). The CDR3 spans 14 residues. V lost 1 base to trimming and J lost 9 bases, with 11 bases between them. The germline V gene encodes CDR1 SGHRS and CDR2 YFSETQ. CDR3 loop: CASSLLQGPSPLHF. The CDR3 DNA reads TGCGCCAGCAGCTTGCTGCAGGGGCCTTCACCCCTCCACTTT.

The chain joins TRBV11-3 to TRBJ2-1; D remains ambiguous. V was pared by 1 base and J by 11 bases, with 6 bases between. Germline V CDR1 and CDR2: SGHNT, YENEEA. CDR3 length: 11 residues. This CDR3 is CASSLGTQQFF. CDR3 in DNA: TGTGCCAGCAGCTTAGGGACCCAGCAGTTCTTC.

As regards this clone: At one end the junction does not follow the germline gene, possibly because of a read error. CDR3 loop: CASSLAGEQYF. The CDR3 DNA reads TGTGCCAGCAGCCTAGCGGGCGAGCAGTACTTC. This rearrangement joins TRBV7-6 to TRBJ2-7; 8 nucleotides agree with TRBD2. The CDR3 runs to 11 residues. Per the germline V gene, CDR1 is SGHVS and CDR2 is FNYEAQ.

CDR3 residues: CASSPRGQPQHF. The CDR3 DNA sequence: TGTGCCAGCAGCCCACGGGGACAGCCCCAGCATTTT. The chain uses TRBV6-5 and TRBJ1-5; D gene ambiguous. Trimming took off 6 bases at V and 7 bases at J, with 10 bases between the two ends. Germline CDR1 is MNHEY and CDR2 is SVGAGI. The CDR3 extends over 12 amino acids.

Worth noting for this clone: Other DNA sequences of this sample code for an identical CDR3. DNA for the CDR3: TGTGCCAGCAGGGGGACCGATAATTCACCCCTCCACTTT. It specifies CASRGTDNSPLHF. This chain joins TRBV2 and TRBJ1-6; a possible D gene is TRBD1 (5 bases). V lost 6 bases and J lost 5, with 8 bases in between. Germline V gene sequence: CDR1 SNHLY, CDR2 FYNNEI. CDR3 length: 13 amino acids.

This clone appeared a single time. This sequence joins TRBV6-5 and TRBJ2-4; either TRBD1 or TRBD2 may supply D (6 bases each). The V and J ends lost 0 bases and 6 bases respectively, with 15 bases between them. The CDR3 has 16 amino acids. From germline, CDR1 is MNHEY and CDR2 SVGAGI. This CDR3 is CASSYSRRGARNIQYF. In DNA form, the CDR3 reads TGTGCCAGCAGTTACTCCAGAAGGGGGGCGAGAAACATTCAGTACTTC.